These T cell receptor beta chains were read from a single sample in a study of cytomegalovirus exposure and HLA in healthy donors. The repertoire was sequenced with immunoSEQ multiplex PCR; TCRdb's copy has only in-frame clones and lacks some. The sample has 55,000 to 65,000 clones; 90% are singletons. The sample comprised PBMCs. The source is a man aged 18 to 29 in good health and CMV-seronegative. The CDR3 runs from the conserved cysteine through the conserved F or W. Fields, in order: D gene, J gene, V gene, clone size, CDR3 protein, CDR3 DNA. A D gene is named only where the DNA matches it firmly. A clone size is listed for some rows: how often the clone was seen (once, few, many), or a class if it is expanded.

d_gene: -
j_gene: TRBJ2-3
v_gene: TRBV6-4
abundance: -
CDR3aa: CASSPEGWSRADTQYF
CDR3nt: TGTGCCAGCAGCCCGGAAGGCTGGAGCAGGGCAGATACGCAGTATTTT

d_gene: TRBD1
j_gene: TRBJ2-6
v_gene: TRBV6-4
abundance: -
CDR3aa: CASSDAWTGGLAGANVLTF
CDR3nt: TGTGCCAGCAGTGACGCGTGGACAGGGGGCCTGGCCGGGGCCAACGTCCTGACTTTC

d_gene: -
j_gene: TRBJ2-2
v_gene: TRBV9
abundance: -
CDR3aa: CATSTRPTGELFF
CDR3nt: TGTGCCACCTCCACCAGGCCCACCGGGGAGCTGTTTTTT

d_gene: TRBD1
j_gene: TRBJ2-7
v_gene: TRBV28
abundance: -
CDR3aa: CASSLYRQGVYEQYF
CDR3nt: TGTGCCAGCAGTTTATACCGACAGGGGGTCTACGAGCAGTACTTC

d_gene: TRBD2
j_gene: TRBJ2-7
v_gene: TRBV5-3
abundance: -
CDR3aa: CARKPSGSSSCEQYF
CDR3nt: TGTGCCAGAAAACCTAGCGGGAGTAGTTCGTGTGAGCAGTACTTC

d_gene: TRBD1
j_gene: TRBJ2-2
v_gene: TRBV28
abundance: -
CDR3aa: CARDRVRTGELFF
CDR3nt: TGTGCCAGGGACAGGGTCCGCACCGGGGAGCTGTTTTTT

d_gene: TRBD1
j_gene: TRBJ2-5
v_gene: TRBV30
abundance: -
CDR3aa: CAWSVPSGGAETQYF
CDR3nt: TGTGCCTGGAGTGTACCTTCAGGGGGCGCGGAGACCCAGTACTTC

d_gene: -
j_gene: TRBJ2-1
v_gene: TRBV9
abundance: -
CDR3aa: CASSPQGSGYDEQFF
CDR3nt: TGTGCCAGCAGCCCCCAGGGGTCTGGGTATGATGAGCAGTTCTTC

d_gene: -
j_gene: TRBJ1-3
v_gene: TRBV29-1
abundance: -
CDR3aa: CSVEDQGSGNTIYF
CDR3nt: TGCAGCGTTGAAGATCAGGGGTCTGGAAACACCATATATTTT

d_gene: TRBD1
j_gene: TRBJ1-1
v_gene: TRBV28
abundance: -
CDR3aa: CASSSRGHAGDTEAFF
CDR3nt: TGTGCCAGCAGTTCCAGGGGGCATGCTGGGGATACTGAAGCTTTCTTT

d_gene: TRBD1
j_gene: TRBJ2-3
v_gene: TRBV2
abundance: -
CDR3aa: CASGSPGQVVADTQYF
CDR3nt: TGTGCCAGCGGGTCGCCCGGACAGGTTGTCGCAGATACGCAGTATTTT

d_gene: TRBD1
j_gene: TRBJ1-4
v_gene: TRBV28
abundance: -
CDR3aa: CASSTGTASNEKLFF
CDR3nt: TGTGCCAGCAGTACCGGGACAGCCTCTAATGAAAAACTGTTTTTT

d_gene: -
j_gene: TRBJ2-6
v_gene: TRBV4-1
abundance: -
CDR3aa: CASSVPGTGANVLTF
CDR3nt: TGCGCCAGCAGCGTTCCGGGAACCGGGGCCAACGTCCTGACTTTC

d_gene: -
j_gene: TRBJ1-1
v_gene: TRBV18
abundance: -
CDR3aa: CASSRTAPMNTEAFF
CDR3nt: TGTGCCAGCTCACGGACAGCCCCGATGAACACTGAAGCTTTCTTT

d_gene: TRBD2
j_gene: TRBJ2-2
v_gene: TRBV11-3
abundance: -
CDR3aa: CASSWTSVTGELFF
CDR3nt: TGTGCCAGCAGCTGGACTAGCGTTACCGGGGAGCTGTTTTTT

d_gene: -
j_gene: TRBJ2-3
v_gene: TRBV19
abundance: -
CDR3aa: CASSFGGSTDTQYF
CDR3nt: TGTGCCAGTAGTTTCGGGGGAAGCACAGATACGCAGTATTTT

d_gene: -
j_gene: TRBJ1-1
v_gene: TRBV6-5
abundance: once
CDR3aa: CASRLTENTEAFF
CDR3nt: TGTGCCAGCAGACTTACAGAGAACACTGAAGCTTTCTTT

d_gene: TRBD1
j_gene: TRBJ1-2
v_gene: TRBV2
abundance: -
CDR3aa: CASSQDRGWYFYGYTF
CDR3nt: TGTGCCAGCAGCCAGGACAGGGGGTGGTATTTCTATGGCTACACCTTC

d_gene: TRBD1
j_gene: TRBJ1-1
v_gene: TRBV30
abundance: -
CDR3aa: CAWSRDRVLAFF
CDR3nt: TGTGCCTGGAGTCGGGACAGGGTGTTGGCTTTCTTT

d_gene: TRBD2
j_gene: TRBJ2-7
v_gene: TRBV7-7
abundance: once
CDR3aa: CASSLALAGVQEQYF
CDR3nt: TGTGCTAGCAGCTTAGCGCTAGCGGGAGTTCAGGAGCAGTACTTC

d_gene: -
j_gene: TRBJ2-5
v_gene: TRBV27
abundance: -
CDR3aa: CASSIDQETQYF
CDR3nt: TGTGCCAGCAGTATCGACCAAGAGACCCAGTACTTC

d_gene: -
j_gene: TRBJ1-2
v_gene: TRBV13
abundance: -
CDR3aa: CASSRTGSYGYTF
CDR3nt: TGTGCCAGCAGCCGTACAGGGTCCTATGGCTACACCTTC

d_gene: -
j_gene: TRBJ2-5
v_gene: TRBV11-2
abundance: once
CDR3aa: CAIKGEREQTQYF
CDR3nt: TGTGCCATCAAGGGGGAGAGGGAACAGACCCAGTACTTC

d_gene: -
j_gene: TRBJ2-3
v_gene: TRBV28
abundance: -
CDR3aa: CASSLVGGSTDTQYF
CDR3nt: TGTGCCAGCAGTTTAGTGGGGGGTAGCACAGATACGCAGTATTTT

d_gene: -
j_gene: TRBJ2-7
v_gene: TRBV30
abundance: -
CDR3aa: CAWSPMMYSEQYF
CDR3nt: TGTGCCTGGAGTCCCATGATGTATAGCGAGCAGTACTTC

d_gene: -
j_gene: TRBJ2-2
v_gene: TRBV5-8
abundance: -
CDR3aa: CASSLVGGSNTGELFF
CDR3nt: TGTGCCAGCAGCTTGGTCGGAGGGAGTAACACCGGGGAGCTGTTTTTT

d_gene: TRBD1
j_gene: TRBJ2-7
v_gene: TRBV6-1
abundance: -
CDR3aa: CASTLGGLMYEQYF
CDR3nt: TGTGCCAGCACCCTAGGGGGCCTAATGTACGAGCAGTACTTC

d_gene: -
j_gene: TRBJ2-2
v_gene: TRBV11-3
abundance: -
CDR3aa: CASGRAVEGGELFF
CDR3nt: TGTGCCAGCGGTAGGGCAGTTGAGGGCGGGGAGCTGTTTTTT

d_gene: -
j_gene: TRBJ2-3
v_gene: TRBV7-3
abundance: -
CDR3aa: CASSLQTGTDTQYF
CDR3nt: TGTGCCAGCAGCCTACAGACAGGCACAGATACGCAGTATTTT

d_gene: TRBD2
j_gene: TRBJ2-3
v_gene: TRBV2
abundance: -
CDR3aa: CAIHNLPSGKGTDTQYF
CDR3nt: TGTGCCATCCACAACCTTCCCAGCGGGAAAGGCACAGATACGCAGTATTTT

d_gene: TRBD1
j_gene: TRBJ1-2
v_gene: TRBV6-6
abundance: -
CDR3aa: CASSLQGLIYGYTF
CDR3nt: TGTGCCAGCAGTTTACAGGGGTTAATATATGGCTACACCTTC

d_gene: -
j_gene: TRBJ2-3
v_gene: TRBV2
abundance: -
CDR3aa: CASDLGSGTSTDTQYF
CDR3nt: TGTGCCAGCGACTTAGGGAGCGGTACTAGCACAGATACGCAGTATTTT

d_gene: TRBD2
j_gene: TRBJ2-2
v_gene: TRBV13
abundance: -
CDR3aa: CASSLGGTGELFF
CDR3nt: TGTGCCAGCAGCTTGGGAGGGACCGGGGAGCTGTTTTTT

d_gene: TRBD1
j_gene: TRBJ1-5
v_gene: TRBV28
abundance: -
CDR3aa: CASSSGQGDYQPQHF
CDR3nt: TGTGCCAGCAGTTCGGGACAGGGGGATTACCAGCCCCAGCATTTT

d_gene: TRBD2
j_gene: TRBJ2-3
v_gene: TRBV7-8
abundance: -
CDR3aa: CASSLGRAGLSTDTQYF
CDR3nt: TGTGCCAGCAGCTTAGGGCGAGCGGGACTTAGCACAGATACGCAGTATTTT

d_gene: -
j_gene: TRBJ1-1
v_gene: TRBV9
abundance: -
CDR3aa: CASSVDMNTEAFF
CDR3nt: TGTGCCAGCAGCGTCGACATGAACACTGAAGCTTTCTTT

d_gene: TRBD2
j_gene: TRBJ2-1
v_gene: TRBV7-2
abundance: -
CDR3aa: CASSPGLAEYNEQFF
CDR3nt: TGTGCCAGCAGCCCAGGACTAGCGGAGTACAATGAGCAGTTCTTC

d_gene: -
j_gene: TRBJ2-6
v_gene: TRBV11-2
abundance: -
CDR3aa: CASTLRGDGESGANVLTF
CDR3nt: TGTGCCAGCACCCTCCGCGGGGATGGGGAATCTGGGGCCAACGTCCTGACTTTC

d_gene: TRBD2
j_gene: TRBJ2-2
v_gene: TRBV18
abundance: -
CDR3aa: CASSPRAGGQTGELFF
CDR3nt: TGTGCCAGCTCACCTAGAGCGGGAGGACAAACCGGGGAGCTGTTTTTT

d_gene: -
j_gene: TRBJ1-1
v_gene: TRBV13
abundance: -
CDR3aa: CASSPAGQGPSMNTEAFF
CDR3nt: TGTGCCAGCAGCCCCGCGGGGCAGGGCCCATCCATGAACACTGAAGCTTTCTTT

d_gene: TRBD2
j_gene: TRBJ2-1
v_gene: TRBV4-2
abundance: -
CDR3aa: CASSQPYGRDEQFF
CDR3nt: TGTGCCAGCAGCCAACCCTACGGGAGGGATGAGCAGTTCTTC

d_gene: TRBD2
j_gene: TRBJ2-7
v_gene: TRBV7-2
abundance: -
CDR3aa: CASSTPWGGEQYF
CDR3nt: TGTGCCAGCAGCACACCCTGGGGGGGGGAGCAGTACTTC

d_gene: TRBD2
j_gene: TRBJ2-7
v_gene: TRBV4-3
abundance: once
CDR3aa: CASSQDGLSSGSSYEQYF
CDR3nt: TGCGCCAGCAGCCAAGATGGTTTGTCTAGCGGAAGCTCCTACGAGCAGTACTTC

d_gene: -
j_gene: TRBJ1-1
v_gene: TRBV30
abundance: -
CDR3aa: CAWSLGLHTEAFF
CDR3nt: TGTGCCTGGAGCCTGGGACTCCACACTGAAGCTTTCTTT

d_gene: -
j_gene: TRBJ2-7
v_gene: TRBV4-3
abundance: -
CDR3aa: CASSQAHGGWYEQYF
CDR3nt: TGCGCCAGCAGCCAAGCCCACGGCGGTTGGTACGAGCAGTACTTC

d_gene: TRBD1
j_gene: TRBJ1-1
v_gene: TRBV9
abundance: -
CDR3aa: CASSTGGVGTEAFF
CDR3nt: TGTGCCAGCAGCACAGGGGGAGTCGGCACTGAAGCTTTCTTT

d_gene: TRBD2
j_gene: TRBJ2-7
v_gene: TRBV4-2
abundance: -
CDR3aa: CASSQDLETSGFSYEQYF
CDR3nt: TGTGCCAGCAGCCAAGATCTCGAGACTAGCGGTTTCTCCTACGAGCAGTACTTC

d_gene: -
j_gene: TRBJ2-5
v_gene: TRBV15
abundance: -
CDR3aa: CATSEAPNGETQYF
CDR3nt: TGTGCCACCAGCGAAGCACCAAACGGGGAGACCCAGTACTTC

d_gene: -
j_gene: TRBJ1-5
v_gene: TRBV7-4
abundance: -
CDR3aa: CASSSARTVYSNQPQHF
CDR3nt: TGTGCCAGCAGCTCAGCTCGGACAGTTTATAGCAATCAGCCCCAGCATTTT

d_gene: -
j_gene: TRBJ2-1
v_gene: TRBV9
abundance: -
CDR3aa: CASSVVASNEQFF
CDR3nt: TGTGCCAGCAGCGTAGTAGCGAGTAATGAGCAGTTCTTC

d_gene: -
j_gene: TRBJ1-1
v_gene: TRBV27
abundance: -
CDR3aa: CASRAPGHSAFF
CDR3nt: TGTGCCAGCAGGGCTCCGGGACATTCGGCTTTCTTT

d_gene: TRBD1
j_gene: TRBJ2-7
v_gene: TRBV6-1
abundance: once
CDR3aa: CASSVGRGIEQYF
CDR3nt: TGTGCCAGCAGTGTTGGCAGGGGGATCGAGCAGTACTTC

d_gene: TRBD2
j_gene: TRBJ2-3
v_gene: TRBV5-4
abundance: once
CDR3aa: CASSLSLAGGTDTQYF
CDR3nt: TGTGCCAGCAGCTTGAGTTTAGCGGGAGGAACAGATACGCAGTATTTT

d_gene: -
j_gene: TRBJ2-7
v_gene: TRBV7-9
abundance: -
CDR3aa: CASSLAGLGPYEQYF
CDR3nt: TGTGCCAGCAGCTTAGCTGGACTCGGTCCCTACGAGCAGTACTTC

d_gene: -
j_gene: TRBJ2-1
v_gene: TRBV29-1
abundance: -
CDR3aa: CSVASASYNEQFF
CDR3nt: TGCAGCGTTGCTAGCGCCTCCTACAATGAGCAGTTCTTC